The clone carrying this TCR beta chain appeared once. The same CDR3 arises from other DNA sequences in this sample as well. These data come from a study of OX40 agonist ivuxolimab in advanced cancers. Study context: Ivuxolimab, an agonistic anti-OX40 (CD134) antibody, was given to patients.

The length of the CDR3 is 17 residues. The germline CDR1 and CDR2 sequences are SGHTA and FQGNSA. V was clipped by 5 bases and J by 2 bases, with 22 bases between them. The data were produced by immunoSEQ multiplex PCR, yet TCRdb's version contains in-frame clones alone and is incomplete. The sample shows some 60,000 clones, 85% of them seen only once. This material consisted of CD4+ or CD8+ T cells sorted from blood, taken in a trial of the OX40 agonist ivuxolimab. This chain uses TRBV7-2 with TRBJ2-7; D call uncertain. The TCR sequence derives from an adult with an advanced solid tumor such as melanoma, head and neck, liver or kidney cancer. CDR3 nucleotide sequence: TGTGCCAGCAGCCTCAACGGCGCCAGCCCGCCGACCTACGAGCAGTACTTC. Amino acid sequence: CASSLNGASPPTYEQYF.